Listed here are 21 T cell receptor beta chains from one sample, sequenced in a study of CD8 T cells in Susac syndrome. Random hexamers primed reverse transcription of 0.5 to 1 ug RNA. TCRdb re-called the immunoSEQ multiplex PCR reads through MiXCR, storing one row per CDR3 protein. The sample has about 240,000 distinct CDR3 sequences, about 95% seen once. Sequencing was carried out using CD4+ T cells from PBMCs. These receptors originate from a human donor with Susac syndrome.

The rearrangement links TRBV29-1 to TRBJ2-7; the D gene is possibly TRBD2 (6 bases). The CDR3 consists of 13 residues. V gave up 6 bases and J gave up 2 bases, with 14 bases separating them. Germline values: CDR1 SQVTM, CDR2 ANQGSEA. The CDR3 DNA sequence: TGCAGCGTGTCAGGGACTCCAACCTACGAGCAGTACTTC. Protein product: CSVSGTPTYEQYF.

The chain couples TRBV19 to TRBJ1-1, with D unclear. Per germline, CDR1 LNHDA and CDR2 SQIVND (reference sequence). The V end lost 2 bases, the J end lost 7 bases, and 14 bases lay between the germline ends. The CDR3 sequence is 14 residues long. This chain's CDR3 is CASSIQARAFEAFF. Here the CDR3 DNA reads TGTGCCAGTAGTATACAGGCAAGGGCATTTGAAGCTTTCTTT.

The chain uses TRBV5-1 and TRBJ2-1; D unclear. The CDR3 is made up of 11 amino acids. Trimming took off 6 bases at V and 4 bases at J, with 5 bases between the two ends. The V gene's germline CDR1 is SGHRS and CDR2 YFSETQ. The CDR3 sequence is CASTVYNEQFF. CDR3 coding DNA: TGCGCCAGCACCGTATACAATGAGCAGTTCTTC.

The chain employs TRBV7-8 and TRBJ2-7, with 8 nucleotides matching TRBD1. The CDR3 covers 14 residues. Germline values: CDR1 SGHVS, CDR2 FQNEAQ. Trimming took 5 bases from V and 2 from J; bases not matched to a gene: 5. The CDR3 spells CASSPTGGTYEQYF. The CDR3 coding sequence is TGTGCCAGCAGCCCCACAGGGGGGACCTACGAGCAGTACTTC.

The CDR3 loop is CSVAPLGYQETQYF. CDR3 nucleotide sequence: TGCAGCGTCGCGCCTTTGGGGTACCAAGAGACCCAGTACTTC. The gene calls are TRBV29-1 and TRBJ2-5, with D unresolved. Germline V lookup: CDR1 SQVTM, CDR2 ANQGSEA. This CDR3 contains 14 residues. Trimming stripped 6 bases from V and 0 bases from J, with 14 bases between.

J is TRBJ1-1 and V is TRBV30; 8 bases line up with TRBD1. Germline assignment: CDR1 GTSNPN and CDR2 SVGIG (reference sequence). J gave up 5 bases and V 2 bases, and 4 bases lay outside the gene matches. This CDR3 has 13 amino acids. CDR3 sequence: CAWSQGARTEAFF. In nucleotides, the CDR3 is TGTGCCTGGAGTCAGGGGGCGCGGACTGAAGCTTTCTTT.

V gene TRBV9 combines with J gene TRBJ2-7; D may be TRBD2 (5 bases). CDR1 and CDR2 (germline): SGDLS, YYNGEE. Between the trimmed V and J ends, which lost 0 bases and 6 bases, there was a span of 25 bases. The CDR3 totals 18 residues. The DNA of the CDR3 is TGTGCCAGCAGCGTAGGAGGACTTAGTATTGCGGGTGATTCCGAGCAGTACTTC. It is translated as CASSVGGLSIAGDSEQYF.

This chain joins TRBV20-1 and TRBJ2-3; 10 bases map to TRBD2. With 3 bases clipped from V and 4 bases from J, the junction kept 7 bases outside the gene matches. This CDR3 has 15 residues. Germline-derived CDR1 and CDR2 are DFQATT and SNEGSKA (reference sequence). CDR3 loop: CSARVAGGPADTQYF. The CDR3 region has the DNA TGCAGTGCTAGGGTAGCGGGAGGTCCCGCAGATACGCAGTATTTT.

The chain employs TRBV5-1 and TRBJ2-5, with D perhaps matching TRBD1 or TRBD2 (5 bases each). Germline V gene sequence: CDR1 SGHRS, CDR2 YFSETQ. V was pared by 7 bases and J by 2 bases, with 15 bases between. The CDR3 is 14 amino acids. CDR3 coding DNA: TGCGCCAGCTCCATGGGACGGAATCAAGAGACCCAGTACTTC. It translates to CASSMGRNQETQYF.

CDR3 residues: CSVLAGVGTGELFF. CDR3 DNA: TGCAGTGTCCTCGCGGGAGTAGGGACCGGGGAGCTGTTTTTT. The chain uses TRBV20-1 and TRBJ2-2; 7 nucleotides agree with TRBD2. Germline CDR1 reads DFQATT; CDR2 reads SNEGSKA (reference sequence). CDR3 size: 14 residues. With 7 bases clipped from V and 5 bases from J, the junction kept 10 bases outside the gene matches.

The rearrangement joins TRBV30 to TRBJ2-5; TRBD1 agrees at 9 bases. The J segment lost 5 bases and the V segment lost 2 bases, leaving 3 bases of the junction unmatched. The CDR3 runs 13 residues. Germline loops: CDR1 GTSNPN, CDR2 SVGIG (reference sequence). DNA of the CDR3: TGTGCCTGGAGTCGCGACAGGGGGGAGACCCAGTACTTC. Its translation is CAWSRDRGETQYF. Together with reference TRBV30 and TRBJ2-5, the CDR3 gives the full variable domain: SQTIHQWPATLVQPVGSPLSLECTVEGTSNPNLYWYRQAAGRGLQLLFYSVGIGQISSEVPQNLSASRPQDRQFILSSKKLLLSDSGFYLCAWSRDRGETQYFGPGTRLLVL.

The chain has TRBV12-3 or TRBV12-4 and TRBJ2-3; weak D call: TRBD2 (6 bases). Trimming pared 4 bases from V and 4 bases from J, leaving 9 bases between. This CDR3 comprises 13 residues. The CDR3 DNA reads as TGTGCCAGCAGTTCGGGACTTTCAGATACGCAGTATTTT. Encoded protein: CASSSGLSDTQYF.

The V and J genes are TRBV29-1 and TRBJ2-7; 10 positions agree with TRBD2. V was clipped by 7 bases and J by 6 bases; unmatched bases: 12. The CDR3 is 14 residues long. Germline CDR1 and CDR2: SQVTM and ANQGSEA. Here the CDR3 reads CSAKIAGLAFEQYF. The CDR3 DNA reads as TGCAGCGCCAAGATAGCGGGACTAGCGTTCGAGCAGTACTTC.

The chain uses TRBV9 and TRBJ2-7; 7 bases are a match to TRBD2. J gave up 6 bases and V 0 bases, and 6 bases lay outside the gene matches. Germline CDR1 reads SGDLS; CDR2 reads YYNGEE. This CDR3 is 14 amino acids long. CDR3 DNA sequence: TGTGCCAGCAGCGTAGGGGAGGGGCGCCTCGAGCAGTACTTC. The encoded protein is CASSVGEGRLEQYF.

The V call is TRBV5-1, the J call TRBJ1-1, with D maybe TRBD1 (6 bases). This CDR3 region has 13 residues. Between the trimmed V and J ends, which lost 4 bases and 2 bases, there was a span of 9 bases. CDR1 is SGHRS and CDR2 is YFSETQ in the germline V gene. The CDR3 coding sequence is TGCGCCAGCAGCGCCAGGGGTAACACTGAAGCTTTCTTT. This gives the protein CASSARGNTEAFF. The full variable domain, with the rest looked up from reference TRBV5-1 and TRBJ1-1, is KAGVTQTPRYLIKTRGQQVTLSCSPISGHRSVSWYQQTPGQGLQFLFEYFSETQRNKGNFPGRFSGRQFSNSRSEMNVSTLELGDSALYLCASSARGNTEAFFGQGTRLTVV.

V and J are TRBV28 and TRBJ1-5; D call uncertain. V lost 1 base to trimming and J lost 0 bases, with 10 bases between them. The CDR3 is 16 residues long. The germline CDR1 and CDR2 sequences are MDHEN and SYDVKM. The CDR3 bases are TGTGCCAGCAGTTTATTATCCGGGGTTAGCAATCAGCCCCAGCATTTT. Residues: CASSLLSGVSNQPQHF.

The J gene is TRBJ2-1, the V gene TRBV20-1; TRBD2 matches 7 bases. J lost 5 bases, V lost 1 base, and 17 bases had no gene match. The CDR3 totals 18 residues. CDR1 DFQATT and CDR2 SNEGSKA come from the germline V gene (reference sequence). This chain's CDR3 is CSARATGFAGDLDNEQFF. CDR3 in DNA: TGCAGTGCTAGAGCCACCGGGTTTGCGGGAGACCTTGACAATGAGCAGTTCTTC.

This clonotype was recorded once. The chain combines TRBV20-1 with TRBJ1-1; unclear D gene. The germline gives CDR1 DFQATT, CDR2 SNEGSKA (reference sequence). The CDR3 has 16 residues. The V end was cut by 1 base, the J end by 0 bases, with 15 bases between. CDR3 amino acids: CSARGRFGPMNTEAFF. For the CDR3, the DNA is TGCAGTGCTAGAGGCCGGTTCGGACCCATGAACACTGAAGCTTTCTTT.

A note on this clonotype: At one end the junction does not follow the germline gene, possibly because of a read error. The V gene is TRBV20-1, the J gene TRBJ2-7; the match to TRBD2 covers 8 bases. There are 11 residues in the CDR3. In germline, CDR1 is DFQATT, CDR2 SNEGSKA (reference sequence). CDR3 in DNA: TGCAGTACTAGCGGCCGCTACGAGCAGTACTTC. Its translation: CSTSGRYEQYF.

V gene TRBV2 combines with J gene TRBJ2-2, with TRBD2 matching 11 bases. CDR3 size: 15 residues. Germline values: CDR1 SNHLY, CDR2 FYNNEI. Unmatched junction bases numbered 5, after V lost 6 bases and J lost 5 bases. CDR3 bases: TGTGCCAGCAGAATAGCGGGAGGGCCGACCGGGGAGCTGTTTTTT. Translating it yields CASRIAGGPTGELFF. Together with reference TRBV2 and TRBJ2-2, the CDR3 gives the full variable domain: EPEVTQTPSHQVTQMGQEVILRCVPISNHLYFYWYRQILGQKVEFLVSFYNNEISEKSEIFDDQFSVERPDGSNFTLKIRSTKLEDSAMYFCASRIAGGPTGELFFGEGSRLTVL.

The CDR3 DNA is TGCAGCGTTGAGATCAATCAGGGGCAAGGTGGCTACACCTTC. Translated, it gives CSVEINQGQGGYTF. The chain joins TRBV29-1 to TRBJ1-2; possible D gene TRBD1, 6 bases. Trimming pared 3 bases from V and 7 bases from J, leaving 18 bases between. Germline V lookup: CDR1 SQVTM, CDR2 ANQGSEA. The CDR3 runs 14 residues.